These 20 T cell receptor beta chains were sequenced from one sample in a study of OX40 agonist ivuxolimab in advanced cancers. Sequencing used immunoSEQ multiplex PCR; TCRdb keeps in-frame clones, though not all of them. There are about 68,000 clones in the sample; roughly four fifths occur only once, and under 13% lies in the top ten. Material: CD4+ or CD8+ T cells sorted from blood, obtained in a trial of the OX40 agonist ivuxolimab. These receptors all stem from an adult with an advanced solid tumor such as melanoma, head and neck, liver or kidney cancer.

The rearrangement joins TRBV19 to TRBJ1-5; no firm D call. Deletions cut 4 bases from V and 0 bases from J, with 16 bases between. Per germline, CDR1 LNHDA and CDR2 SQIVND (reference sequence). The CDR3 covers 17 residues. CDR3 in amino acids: CASSTPRWSSSNQPQHF. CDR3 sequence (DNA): TGTGCCAGTAGTACCCCCCGGTGGTCTTCTAGCAATCAGCCCCAGCATTTT. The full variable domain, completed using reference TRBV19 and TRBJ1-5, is DGGITQSPKYLFRKEGQNVTLSCEQNLNHDAMYWYRQDPGQGLRLIYYSQIVNDFQKGDIAEGYSVSREKKESFPLTVTSAQKNPTAFYLCASSTPRWSSSNQPQHFGDGTRLSIL.

The CDR3 DNA is TGTGCCAGTAGTGTGACTAGCGGGAGTTCCTACGAGCAGTACTTC. Its protein is CASSVTSGSSYEQYF. The J gene is TRBJ2-7, the V gene TRBV19; TRBD2 matches at 12 bases. The germline V gene encodes CDR1 LNHDA and CDR2 SQIVND (reference sequence). There are 15 residues in the CDR3. The V gene end was trimmed by 5 bases and the J gene end by 1 base; junction bases not matched to a gene: 3.

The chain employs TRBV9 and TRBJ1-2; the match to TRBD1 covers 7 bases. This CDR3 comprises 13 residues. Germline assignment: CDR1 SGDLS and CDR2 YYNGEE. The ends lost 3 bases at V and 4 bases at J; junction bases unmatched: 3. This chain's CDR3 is CASSATGPYGYTF. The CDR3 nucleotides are TGTGCCAGCAGCGCGACAGGGCCCTATGGCTACACCTTC.

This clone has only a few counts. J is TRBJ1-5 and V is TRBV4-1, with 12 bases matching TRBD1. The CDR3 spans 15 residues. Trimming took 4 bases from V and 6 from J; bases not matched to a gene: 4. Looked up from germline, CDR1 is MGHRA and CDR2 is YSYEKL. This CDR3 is CASSPRDRGLQPQHF. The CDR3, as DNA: TGCGCCAGCAGCCCGAGGGACAGGGGGCTTCAGCCCCAGCATTTT.

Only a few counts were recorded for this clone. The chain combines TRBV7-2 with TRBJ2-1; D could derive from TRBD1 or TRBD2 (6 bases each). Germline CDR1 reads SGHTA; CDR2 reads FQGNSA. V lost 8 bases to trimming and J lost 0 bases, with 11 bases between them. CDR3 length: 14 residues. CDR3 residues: CASQGGFSYNEQFF. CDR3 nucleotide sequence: TGTGCCAGCCAAGGGGGGTTCTCCTACAATGAGCAGTTCTTC.

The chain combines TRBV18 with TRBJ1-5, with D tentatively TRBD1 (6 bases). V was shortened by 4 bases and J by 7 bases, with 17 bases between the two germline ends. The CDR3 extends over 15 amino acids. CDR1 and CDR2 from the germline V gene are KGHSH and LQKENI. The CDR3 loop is CASSRLQGREQPQHF. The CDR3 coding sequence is TGTGCCAGCTCACGTCTACAGGGAAGGGAGCAGCCCCAGCATTTT.

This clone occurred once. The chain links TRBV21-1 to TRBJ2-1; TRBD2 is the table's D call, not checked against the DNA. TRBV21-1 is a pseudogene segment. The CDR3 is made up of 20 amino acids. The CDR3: CASSKFGKTSGGVGYNEQFF. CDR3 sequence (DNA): TGTGCCAGCAGCAAATTTGGGAAGACTAGCGGGGGGGTCGGATACAATGAGCAGTTCTTC.

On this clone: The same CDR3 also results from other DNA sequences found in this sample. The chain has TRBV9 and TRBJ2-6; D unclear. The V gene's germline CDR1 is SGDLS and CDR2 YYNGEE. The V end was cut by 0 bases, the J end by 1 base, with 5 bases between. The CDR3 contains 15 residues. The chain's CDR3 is CASSVGGSGANVLTF. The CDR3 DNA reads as TGTGCCAGCAGCGTAGGGGGATCTGGGGCCAACGTCCTGACTTTC.

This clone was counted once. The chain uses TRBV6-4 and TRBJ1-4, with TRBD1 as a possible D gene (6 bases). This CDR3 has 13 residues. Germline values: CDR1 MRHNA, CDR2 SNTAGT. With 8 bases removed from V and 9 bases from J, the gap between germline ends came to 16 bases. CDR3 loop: CASQGGGKKKLFF. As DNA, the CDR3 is TGTGCCAGCCAGGGAGGGGGAAAGAAAAAACTGTTTTTT.

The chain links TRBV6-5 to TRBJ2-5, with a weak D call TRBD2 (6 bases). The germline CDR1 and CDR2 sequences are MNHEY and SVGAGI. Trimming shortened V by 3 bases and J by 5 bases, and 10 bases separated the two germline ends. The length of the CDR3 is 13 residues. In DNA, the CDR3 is TGTGCCAGCAGTTATAATGGAGGGGAGACCCAGTACTTC. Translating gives CASSYNGGETQYF.

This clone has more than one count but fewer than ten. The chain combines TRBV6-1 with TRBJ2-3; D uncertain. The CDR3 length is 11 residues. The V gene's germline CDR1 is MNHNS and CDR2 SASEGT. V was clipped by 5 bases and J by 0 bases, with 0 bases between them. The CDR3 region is CASSSTDTQYF. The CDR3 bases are TGTGCCAGCAGTAGCACAGATACGCAGTATTTT.

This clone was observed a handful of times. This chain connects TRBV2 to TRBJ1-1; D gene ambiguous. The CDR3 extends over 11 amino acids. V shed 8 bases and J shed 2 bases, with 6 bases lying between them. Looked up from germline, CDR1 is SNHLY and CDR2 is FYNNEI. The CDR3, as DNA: TGTGCCAGCGCGAAAAACACTGAAGCTTTCTTT. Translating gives CASAKNTEAFF.

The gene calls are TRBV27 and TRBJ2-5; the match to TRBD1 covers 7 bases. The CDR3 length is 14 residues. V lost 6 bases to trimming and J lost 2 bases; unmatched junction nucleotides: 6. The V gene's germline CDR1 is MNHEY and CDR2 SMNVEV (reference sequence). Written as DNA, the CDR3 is TGTGCCAGCAGCAGACAGGGTCTTCAAGAGACCCAGTACTTC. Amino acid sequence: CASSRQGLQETQYF.

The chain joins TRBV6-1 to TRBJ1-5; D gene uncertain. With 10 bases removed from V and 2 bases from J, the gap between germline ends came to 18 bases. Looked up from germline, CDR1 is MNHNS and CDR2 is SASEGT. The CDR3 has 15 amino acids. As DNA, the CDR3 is TGTGCCACCACATTTGGGCCCAACGGCAATCAGCCCCAGCATTTT. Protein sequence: CATTFGPNGNQPQHF.

CDR3 nucleotide sequence: TGTGCCAGCAGCTTGGACAGGGACGAGCAGTACGTC. Translated: CASSLDRDEQYV. The chain has TRBV5-4 and TRBJ2-7, with D tentatively TRBD1 (6 bases). This CDR3 has 12 residues. V was shortened by 0 bases and J by 5 bases, with 6 bases between the two germline ends. Germline V gives CDR1 SGHNT, CDR2 YYREEE (reference sequence).

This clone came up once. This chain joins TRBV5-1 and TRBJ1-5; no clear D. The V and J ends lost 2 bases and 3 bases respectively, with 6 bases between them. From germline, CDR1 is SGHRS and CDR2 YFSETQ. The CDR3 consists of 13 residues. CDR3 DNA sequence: TGCGCCAGCAGCTTCCAGCCCAATCAGCCCCAGCATTTT. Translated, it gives CASSFQPNQPQHF.

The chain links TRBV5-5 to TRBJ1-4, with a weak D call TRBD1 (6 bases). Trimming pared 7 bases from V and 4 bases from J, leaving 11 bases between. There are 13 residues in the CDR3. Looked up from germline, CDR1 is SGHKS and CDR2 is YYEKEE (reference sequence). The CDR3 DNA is TGTGCCAGCGCTCGAGGGGGTAATGAAAAACTGTTTTTT. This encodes CASARGGNEKLFF.

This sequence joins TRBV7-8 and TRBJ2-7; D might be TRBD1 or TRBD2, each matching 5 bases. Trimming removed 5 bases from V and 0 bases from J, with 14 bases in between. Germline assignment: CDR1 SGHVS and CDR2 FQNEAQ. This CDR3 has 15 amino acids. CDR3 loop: CASSPTGTASYEQYV. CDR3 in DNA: TGTGCCAGCAGCCCAACCGGGACGGCCTCCTACGAGCAGTACGTC.

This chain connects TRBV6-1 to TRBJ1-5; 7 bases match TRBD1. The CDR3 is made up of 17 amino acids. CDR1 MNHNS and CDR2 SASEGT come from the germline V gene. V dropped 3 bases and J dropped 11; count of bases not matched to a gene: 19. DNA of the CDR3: TGTGCCAGCAGTGAGAAGCCACGGCCCCCCAGGGGGAGGACCCAGCATTTT. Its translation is CASSEKPRPPRGRTQHF.

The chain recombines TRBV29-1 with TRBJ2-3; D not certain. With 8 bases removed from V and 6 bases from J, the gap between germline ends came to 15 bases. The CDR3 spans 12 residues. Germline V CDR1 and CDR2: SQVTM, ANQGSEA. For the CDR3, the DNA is TGCAGCACATTACAGACTGGGGATACGCAGTATTTT. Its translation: CSTLQTGDTQYF.